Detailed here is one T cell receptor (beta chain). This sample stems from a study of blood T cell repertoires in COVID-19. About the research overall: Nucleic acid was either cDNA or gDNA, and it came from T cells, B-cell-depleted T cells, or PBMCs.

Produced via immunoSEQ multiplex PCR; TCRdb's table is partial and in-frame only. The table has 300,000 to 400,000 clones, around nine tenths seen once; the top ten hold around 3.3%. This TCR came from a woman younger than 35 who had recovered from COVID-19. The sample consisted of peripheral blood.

The CDR3 sequence is CASSLGGAGAPNEQFF. DNA for the CDR3: TGCGCCAGCAGCTTAGGTGGAGCGGGAGCGCCCAATGAGCAGTTCTTC. The gene calls are TRBV5-1 and TRBJ2-1; 8 bases are a match to TRBD2. Germline V gene sequence: CDR1 SGHRS, CDR2 YFSETQ. V shed 2 bases and J 6 bases; nucleotides not matched to a gene: 10. The CDR3 contains 16 residues.